Below, 24 T cell receptor beta chains from the same sample are listed, as sequenced in a study of blood T cell repertoires in COVID-19 (dated by TCRdb to about 2020). Libraries came from the immunoSEQ multiplex PCR assay. Not all clones reach the TCRdb copy of this immuneACCESS table, which keeps in-frame sequences only. Checked studies attribute under half of the gap to unresolved V genes and leave the rest unexplained. Across this sample there are tens of thousands of clones, with around 92% seen only once. The ten top clones hold 25% to 35% of the sample. Source material: peripheral blood. These receptors were taken from a man between 65 and 85 years old with active COVID-19.

The chain is built from TRBV19 and TRBJ2-7, with TRBD1 matching over 8 bases. With 4 bases clipped from V and 13 bases from J, the junction kept 15 bases outside the gene matches. The CDR3 contains 14 residues. The germline gives CDR1 LNHDA, CDR2 SQIVND (reference sequence). As DNA, the CDR3 is TGTGCCAGTAGTACGGCTGAACCCGGACAGGGCCCTTACTTC. It is translated as CASSTAEPGQGPYF.

The chain is built from TRBV21-1 and TRBJ1-4. TRBV21-1 is a pseudogene. This CDR3 comprises 15 residues. The CDR3 DNA is TGTGCCAGCATCCTCTCGGAAGGAGCCTATGAAAAACTGTTTTTT. Residues: CASILSEGAYEKLFF.

The chain combines TRBV4-3 with TRBJ2-3, with TRBD2 as a possible D gene (7 bases). CDR3 length equals 20 residues. The V gene's germline CDR1 is LGHNA and CDR2 YSLEER. Trimming stripped 3 bases from V and 1 base from J, with 26 bases between. The CDR3 sequence is CASSHYGGRGGFSGTDTQYF. CDR3 DNA: TGCGCCAGCAGCCACTACGGAGGGAGGGGGGGCTTTAGCGGCACAGATACGCAGTATTTT.

This CDR3 is CASSLARGGTWETQYF. CDR3 bases: TGTGCCAGCAGCTTGGCGCGGGGGGGAACATGGGAGACCCAGTACTTC. V is TRBV5-4 and J is TRBJ2-5, with 9 positions matching TRBD2. V gave up 0 bases and J gave up 5 bases; unmatched junction bases: 8. The CDR3 covers 16 residues. CDR1 and CDR2 (germline): SGHNT, YYREEE (reference sequence).

The chain employs TRBV12-3 or TRBV12-4 and TRBJ2-7, with 7 positions matching TRBD1. The CDR3 covers 13 residues. J gave up 6 bases and V 3 bases, and 5 bases lay outside the gene matches. The CDR3 nucleotides read TGTGCCAGCAGTTTCGGGACAGCCAGCGAGCAGTACTTC. It translates to CASSFGTASEQYF.

This sequence joins TRBV7-9 and TRBJ2-5, with D perhaps matching TRBD2 (7 bases). V lost 4 bases and J lost 13, with 13 bases in between. Germline V gene sequence: CDR1 SEHNR, CDR2 FQNEAQ (reference sequence). This CDR3 comprises 11 residues. CDR3 DNA sequence: TGTGCCAGCAGCTCAGCGGGACACAGGTACTTC. Its translation is CASSSAGHRYF.

The chain joins TRBV28 to TRBJ1-1, with TRBD1 identical over 9 bases. Germline values: CDR1 MDHEN, CDR2 SYDVKM. The J segment lost 3 bases and the V segment lost 5 bases, leaving 4 bases of the junction unmatched. The CDR3 runs 14 residues. CDR3: CASSLQGAYTEAFF. The DNA for the CDR3 is TGTGCCAGCAGTCTACAGGGGGCTTACACTGAAGCTTTCTTT. The entire variable domain, with the rest obtained from reference TRBV28 and TRBJ1-1, is as follows: DVKVTQSSRYLVKRTGEKVFLECVQDMDHENMFWYRQDPGLGLRLIYFSYDVKMKEKGDIPEGYSVSREKKERFSLILESASTNQTSMYLCASSLQGAYTEAFFGQGTRLTVV.

V and J are TRBV6-2 or TRBV6-3 and TRBJ1-5; D gene uncertain. CDR1 and CDR2 from the germline V gene are MNHEY and SVGEGT. The CDR3 is 16 residues long. Between the trimmed V and J ends, which lost 6 bases and 2 bases, there was a span of 17 bases. For the CDR3, the DNA is TGTGCCAGCAGCTCCCCCAGTGTTGCAGGCAATCAGCCCCAGCATTTT. As protein: CASSSPSVAGNQPQHF.

The chain couples TRBV6-6 to TRBJ2-4, with 8 bases matching TRBD1. V lost 4 bases, J lost 9 bases, and 5 bases stayed unmatched. Germline V CDR1 and CDR2: MNHNY, SVGAGI (reference sequence). The CDR3 loop spans 13 amino acids. CDR3 DNA sequence: TGTGCCAGCAGTTCGGACAGGGTTAGCATTCAGTACTTC. This gives the protein CASSSDRVSIQYF.

This chain connects TRBV5-1 to TRBJ2-7; no clear D gene. V was shortened by 0 bases and J by 3 bases, with 10 bases between the two germline ends. This CDR3 comprises 14 residues. Germline CDR1 is SGHRS and CDR2 is YFSETQ. CDR3 protein: CASSLALGSYEQYF. CDR3 DNA sequence: TGCGCCAGCAGCTTGGCCTTGGGCAGCTACGAGCAGTACTTC. Based on the CDR3 plus reference TRBV5-1 and TRBJ2-7, the full variable domain is KAGVTQTPRYLIKTRGQQVTLSCSPISGHRSVSWYQQTPGQGLQFLFEYFSETQRNKGNFPGRFSGRQFSNSRSEMNVSTLELGDSALYLCASSLALGSYEQYFGPGTRLTVT.

J is TRBJ1-1 and V is TRBV19; D is unclear. The ends were cut back, 7 bases at V and 1 base at J, with 13 bases in the middle. This CDR3 spans 14 amino acids. In germline, CDR1 is LNHDA, CDR2 SQIVND (reference sequence). For the CDR3, the DNA is TGTGCCAGTACTCCGGCTCGGGGGAACACTGAAGCTTTCTTT. This gives the protein CASTPARGNTEAFF.

The gene calls are TRBV11-2 and TRBJ2-3; 13 bases map to TRBD2. The CDR3 runs to 15 residues. V gave up 5 bases and J gave up 7 bases; unmatched junction bases: 6. Per germline, CDR1 SGHAT and CDR2 FQNNGV. The CDR3 spells CASSPGTSGANTQYF. In nucleotides, the CDR3 is TGTGCCAGCAGCCCCGGGACTAGCGGGGCTAATACGCAGTATTTT.

This rearrangement joins TRBV11-2 to TRBJ2-5; D remains unclear. The CDR3 is 13 amino acids. Per the germline V gene, CDR1 is SGHAT and CDR2 is FQNNGV. V shed 4 bases and J shed 5 bases, with 11 bases lying between them. CDR3 amino acids: CASSSLPQETQYF. The CDR3 coding sequence is TGTGCCAGCAGCTCTTTGCCCCAGGAGACCCAGTACTTC.

CDR3 amino acids: CASSRRDRGSSYEQYF. CDR3 bases: TGTGCCAGCAGCCGCCGGGACAGGGGAAGCTCCTACGAGCAGTACTTC. The chain links TRBV5-5 to TRBJ2-7; 10 positions agree with TRBD1. CDR1 and CDR2 (germline): SGHKS, YYEKEE (reference sequence). CDR3 size: 16 residues. After removal of 4 bases from V and 0 bases from J, the junction contained 7 bases not matched to a gene.

This rearrangement joins TRBV6-5 to TRBJ2-1; D may be TRBD2 (6 bases). CDR1 is MNHEY and CDR2 is SVGAGI in the germline V gene. V was trimmed by 8 bases and J by 6 bases, leaving 14 bases between them. The CDR3 is 13 amino acids. Here the CDR3 DNA reads TGTGCCAGCTCCCGGAGGGAGGTCAATGAGCAGTTCTTC. Protein: CASSRREVNEQFF.

The chain carries TRBV7-8 and TRBJ2-5, with D unresolved. CDR3 size: 12 residues. CDR1 and CDR2 (germline): SGHVS, FQNEAQ. Trimming cost V 3 bases and J 5 bases, with 7 bases left between them. CDR3 DNA sequence: TGTGCCAGCAGCTTCATTGCGGAGACCCAGTACTTC. It codes for CASSFIAETQYF.

This chain links TRBV6-5 with TRBJ2-5; 7 bases agree with TRBD1. Germline CDR1 MNHEY, CDR2 SVGAGI. This CDR3 comprises 13 residues. Germline trimming cut 6 bases from V and 0 bases from J; bases unmatched to any gene: 1. The CDR3 DNA sequence: TGTGCCAGCAGCGGACAGGACCAAGAGACCCAGTACTTC. It encodes CASSGQDQETQYF.

The rearrangement links TRBV10-3 to TRBJ1-6; 9 nucleotides align to TRBD1. The CDR3 spans 14 residues. V shed 5 bases, J shed 7 bases, and the junction held 3 bases outside the gene matches. Germline CDR1 reads ENHRY; CDR2 reads SYGVKD. CDR3 in amino acids: CAISKTGGNSPLHF. The CDR3, as DNA: TGTGCCATCAGTAAGACAGGGGGAAATTCACCCCTCCACTTT.

This chain's CDR3 is CASTPGGRPNTGELFF. Written as DNA, the CDR3 is TGTGCCAGTACCCCCGGAGGGCGGCCGAACACCGGGGAGCTGTTTTTT. This chain joins TRBV19 and TRBJ2-2; maybe TRBD2 (6 bases). CDR1 and CDR2 from the germline V gene are LNHDA and SQIVND (reference sequence). V gave up 7 bases and J gave up 0 bases, with 15 bases separating them. The CDR3 consists of 16 residues.

The chain combines TRBV24-1 with TRBJ1-2, with D possibly TRBD1 on 5 matching bases. Germline lookup yields CDR1 KGHDR and CDR2 SFDVKD. The CDR3 totals 12 residues. V lost 3 bases to trimming and J lost 11 bases, with 12 bases between them. CDR3 amino acids: CATSDEGRAYTF. The CDR3 DNA is TGTGCCACCAGTGATGAAGGCAGGGCTTACACCTTC.

The rearrangement links TRBV29-1 to TRBJ2-5, with 9 bases identical to TRBD2. CDR3 length: 14 amino acids. V shed 7 bases and J 4 bases; nucleotides not matched to a gene: 10. The germline CDR1 and CDR2 sequences are SQVTM and ANQGSEA. The CDR3 DNA reads as TGCAGCGGGGGACTTGGCGGGAGGGCAGAGACCCAGTACTTC. Amino acids: CSGGLGGRAETQYF. Using reference TRBV29-1 and TRBJ2-5 for the parts outside the CDR3, the full variable domain is SAVISQKPSRDICQRGTSLTIQCQVDSQVTMMFWYRQQPGQSLTLIATANQGSEATYESGFVIDKFPISRPNLTFSTLTVSNMSPEDSSIYLCSGGLGGRAETQYFGPGTRLLVL.

The J gene is TRBJ2-2, the V gene TRBV4-3, with D possibly TRBD1 on 6 matching bases. This CDR3 comprises 15 residues. Trimming removed 3 bases from V and 2 bases from J, with 10 bases in between. Germline V lookup: CDR1 LGHNA, CDR2 YSLEER. CDR3 loop: CASSHPDRNTGELFF. The CDR3 coding sequence is TGCGCCAGCAGCCACCCGGACAGAAACACCGGGGAGCTGTTTTTT.

This clone was picked up one time. The V call is TRBV4-1, the J call TRBJ1-1, with D perhaps matching TRBD1 (5 bases). The V gene's germline CDR1 is MGHRA and CDR2 YSYEKL. This CDR3 contains 14 residues. The V gene lost 8 bases and the J gene lost 1 base, with 14 bases spanning the gap. The CDR3 spells CASVAGPKNTEAFF. The CDR3 region has the DNA TGCGCCAGCGTCGCAGGGCCGAAGAACACTGAAGCTTTCTTT.

This clone was found once. V usage is TRBV5-1 and J usage is TRBJ2-1; a possible D gene is TRBD1 (5 bases). The CDR3 totals 12 residues. Germline lookup yields CDR1 SGHRS and CDR2 YFSETQ. V was cut by 3 bases and J by 9 bases, with 10 bases left in between. CDR3 DNA sequence: TGCGCCAGCAGCTATGGACACACTGAGCAGTTCTTC. This sequence encodes CASSYGHTEQFF.